The clone carrying this TCR beta chain came up once. Its specificity is not known. The data were taken from a study of T cell repertoires in cytomegalovirus infection. TCRdb fed the reads into MiXCR, producing one record per CDR3 protein. This table holds around 78,000 distinct CDR3 sequences, approximately 24% found once. This TCR was sampled from a human donor in good health (CMV status not recorded). Some clones in this sample may be carry-over from other donors' samples. Material: CD8+ T cells from cultured PBMCs, obtained from culture after CMV antigen stimulation.

DNA of the CDR3: TGCAGTGCTAGAGATGGACAGAGCTCCTATAATTCACCCCTCCACTTT. Its translation: CSARDGQSSYNSPLHF. The chain has TRBV20-1 and TRBJ1-6, with a weak D call TRBD1 (6 bases). CDR1 DFQATT and CDR2 SNEGSKA come from the germline V gene (reference sequence). Trimming took off 0 bases at V and 0 bases at J, with 9 bases between the two ends. The CDR3 runs to 16 residues.